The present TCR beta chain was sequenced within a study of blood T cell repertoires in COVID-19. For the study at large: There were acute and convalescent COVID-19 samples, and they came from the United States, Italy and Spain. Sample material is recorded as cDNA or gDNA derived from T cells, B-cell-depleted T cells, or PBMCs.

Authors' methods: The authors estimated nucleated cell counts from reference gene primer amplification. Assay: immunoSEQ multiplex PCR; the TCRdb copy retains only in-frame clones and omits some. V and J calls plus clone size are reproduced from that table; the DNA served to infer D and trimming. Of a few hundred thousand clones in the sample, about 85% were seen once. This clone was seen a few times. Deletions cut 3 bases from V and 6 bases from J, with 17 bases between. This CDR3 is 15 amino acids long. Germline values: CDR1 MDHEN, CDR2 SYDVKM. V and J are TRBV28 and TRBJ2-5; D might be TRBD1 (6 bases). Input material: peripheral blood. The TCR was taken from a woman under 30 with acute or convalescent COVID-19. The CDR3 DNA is TGTGCCAGCAGTTTGGGCACAGGGTTAGGGCAGACCCAGTACTTC. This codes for CASSLGTGLGQTQYF. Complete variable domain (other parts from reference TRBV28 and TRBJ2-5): DVKVTQSSRYLVKRTGEKVFLECVQDMDHENMFWYRQDPGLGLRLIYFSYDVKMKEKGDIPEGYSVSREKKERFSLILESASTNQTSMYLCASSLGTGLGQTQYFGPGTRLLVL.